This T cell receptor beta chain appears in the sequencing data of a study of beta chain features in type 1 diabetes. The study, taken as a whole, reports: For patients, the naive, central memory and Treg TCRB repertoires appeared more alike than for healthy donors. VDJ junctions from type 1 diabetes patients carried fewer insertions and larger deletions. Whether HLA type influences TCRB rearrangement remained unresolved here.

The germline V gene encodes CDR1 SGHAT and CDR2 FQNNGV. The CDR3 sequence is 13 residues long. Trimming cost V 6 bases and J 8 bases, with 16 bases left between them. A word on this clone: The antigen remains undetermined.

Isolated RNA was reverse transcribed in full, so expressed TCRB transcripts were sequenced. Sequencing used immunoSEQ multiplex PCR; TCRdb keeps in-frame clones, though not all of them. The sample records fewer than 150,000 clones, roughly 7.2% being singletons. Sequencing was carried out using central memory CD4+ T cells from blood. The chain recombines TRBV11-2 with TRBJ1-1; D uncertain. The sequence came from a woman aged 25 to 39 in good health. CDR3 in amino acids: CASSQTLRSEAFF. DNA for the CDR3: TGTGCCAGCAGTCAGACTCTCCGGTCCGAAGCTTTCTTT.